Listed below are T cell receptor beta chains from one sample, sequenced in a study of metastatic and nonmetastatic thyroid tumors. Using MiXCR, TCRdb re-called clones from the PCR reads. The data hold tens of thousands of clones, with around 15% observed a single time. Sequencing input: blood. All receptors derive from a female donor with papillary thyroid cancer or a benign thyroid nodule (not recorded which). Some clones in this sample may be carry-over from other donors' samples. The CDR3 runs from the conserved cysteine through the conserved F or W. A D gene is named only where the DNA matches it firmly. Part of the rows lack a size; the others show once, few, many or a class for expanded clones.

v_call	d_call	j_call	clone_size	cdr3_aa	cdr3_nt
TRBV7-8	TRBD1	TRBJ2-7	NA	CASILGTGNEQYF	TGTGCCAGCATTCTTGGGACAGGGAACGAGCAGTACTTC
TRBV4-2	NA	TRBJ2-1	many	CASHLGFGNEQFF	TGTGCCAGTCATCTAGGTTTTGGGAATGAGCAGTTCTTC
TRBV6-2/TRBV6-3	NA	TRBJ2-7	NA	CASSYDGADYEQYF	TGTGCCAGCAGTTACGATGGGGCAGACTACGAGCAGTACTTC
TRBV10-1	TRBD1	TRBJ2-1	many	CASSEVDTRGYNEQFF	TGCGCCAGCAGTGAGGTTGATACCAGGGGGTACAATGAGCAGTTCTTC
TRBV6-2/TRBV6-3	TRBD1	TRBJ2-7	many	CASRRTGISYEQYF	TGTGCCAGCAGACGGACAGGGATCTCCTACGAGCAGTACTTC
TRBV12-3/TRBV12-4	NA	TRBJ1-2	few	CASSFTDTGYVYTF	TGTGCCAGCAGTTTCACTGACACCGGGTATGTCTACACCTTC
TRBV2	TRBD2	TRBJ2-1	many	CASSEGLAGVDEQFF	TGTGCCAGCAGCGAGGGACTAGCGGGAGTGGATGAGCAGTTCTTC
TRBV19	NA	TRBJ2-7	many	CASSIGGSAYEQYF	TGTGCCAGTAGTATTGGGGGGAGCGCCTACGAGCAGTACTTC
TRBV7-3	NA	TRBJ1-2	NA	CASSLDGSMGYTF	TGTGCCAGCAGCTTAGACGGATCTATGGGCTACACCTTC
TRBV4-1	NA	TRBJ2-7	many	CASSQEGLGYEQYF	TGCGCCAGCAGCCAAGAGGGTCTGGGCTACGAGCAGTACTTC
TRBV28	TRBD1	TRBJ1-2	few	CASSGTGGIENYGYTF	TGTGCCAGCAGCGGGACAGGGGGCATCGAAAACTATGGCTACACCTTC
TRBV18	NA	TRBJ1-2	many	CASSQDASPPYGYTF	TGTGCCAGCTCACAGGACGCATCCCCTCCCTATGGCTACACCTTC
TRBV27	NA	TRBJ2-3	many	CASSFSPSTDTQYF	TGTGCCAGCAGTTTTAGTCCAAGCACAGATACGCAGTATTTT
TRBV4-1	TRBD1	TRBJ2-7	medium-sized	CASSQDPGQGASEQYF	TGCGCCAGCAGCCAAGACCCGGGACAGGGGGCGAGTGAGCAGTACTTC
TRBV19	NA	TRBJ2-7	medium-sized	CASSHGTTYEQYF	TGTGCCAGTAGTCACGGTACGACCTACGAGCAGTACTTC
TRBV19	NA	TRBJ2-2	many	CASSIDPPGVGELFF	TGTGCCAGTAGTATAGACCCACCGGGGGTGGGGGAGCTGTTTTTT
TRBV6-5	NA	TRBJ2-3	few	CASSLFGAHTVSDTQYF	TGTGCCAGCAGTCTCTTTGGGGCCCACACGGTATCAGATACGCAGTATTTT